The 14 T cell receptor beta chains below were found in one sample sequenced in a study of T cell changes during pregnancy in multiple sclerosis. This table comes from immunoSEQ multiplex PCR, and its TCRdb copy is limited to in-frame clones, with some not included. The repertoire consists of 9,500 to 14,000 clones, with about four fifths occurring once and the leading ten covering about 11%. This specimen was CD8+ T cells from peripheral blood mononuclear cells, taken after pregnancy. Source of these receptors: a female donor in good health, enrolled as a control in a pregnancy study.

The V and J genes are TRBV5-6 and TRBJ2-1; 10 positions match TRBD2. In germline, CDR1 is SGHDT, CDR2 YYEEEE. The CDR3 totals 14 residues. The J segment lost 12 bases and the V segment lost 1 base, leaving 7 bases of the junction unmatched. CDR3 bases: TGTGCCAGCAGCTTGAGGGCTAGCGGGAGCAGGCAGTTCTTC. It codes for CASSLRASGSRQFF. Together with reference TRBV5-6 and TRBJ2-1, the CDR3 gives the full variable domain: DAGVTQSPTHLIKTRGQQVTLRCSPKSGHDTVSWYQQALGQGPQFIFQYYEEEERQRGNFPDRFSGHQFPNYSSELNVNALLLGDSALYLCASSLRASGSRQFFGPGTRLTVL.

CDR3 residues: CASSAGSGSSYNEQFF. The CDR3 region has the DNA TGTGCCAGCAGCGCGGGTAGCGGGAGCTCCTACAATGAGCAGTTCTTC. The rearrangement links TRBV9 to TRBJ2-1, with 9 bases identical to TRBD2. J lost 0 bases, V lost 3 bases, and 4 bases had no gene match. This CDR3 has 16 amino acids. Germline CDR1 SGDLS, CDR2 YYNGEE.

J is TRBJ2-3 and V is TRBV5-4; perhaps TRBD2 as D (5 bases). Germline CDR1 and CDR2: SGHNT and YYREEE (reference sequence). The CDR3 is 15 amino acids. V lost 1 base, J lost 1 base, and 10 bases lay in between. CDR3 residues: CASSLYGEGTDTQYF. CDR3 nucleotide sequence: TGTGCCAGCAGCTTGTACGGGGAAGGCACAGATACGCAGTATTTT.

This chain joins TRBV7-2 and TRBJ2-1; a weak D match, TRBD2 (5 bases). Germline V lookup: CDR1 SGHTA, CDR2 FQGNSA. Trimming pared 0 bases from V and 4 bases from J, leaving 10 bases between. The CDR3 is 15 residues long. The CDR3 reads CASSLADFPYNEQFF. In nucleotides, the CDR3 is TGTGCCAGCAGCTTAGCGGACTTCCCTTACAATGAGCAGTTCTTC.

V usage is TRBV11-3 and J usage is TRBJ2-7; 8 nucleotides match TRBD1. There are 15 residues in the CDR3. Trimming took 5 bases from V and 3 from J; bases not matched to a gene: 9. The V gene's germline CDR1 is SGHNT and CDR2 YENEEA. The CDR3 loop is CASSLTRQGNYEQYF. The CDR3, as DNA: TGTGCCAGCAGCCTAACGAGACAGGGGAACTACGAGCAGTACTTC.

V usage is TRBV7-8 and J usage is TRBJ2-1; D is unresolved. V lost 1 base and J 7 bases, leaving 5 bases between the germline ends. Looked up from germline, CDR1 is SGHVS and CDR2 is FQNEAQ. This CDR3 has 12 amino acids. CDR3 protein: CASSLVSNEQFF. The DNA of the CDR3 is TGTGCCAGCAGCTTAGTTAGTAATGAGCAGTTCTTC.

V usage is TRBV27 and J usage is TRBJ2-7; perhaps TRBD2 as D (6 bases). The CDR3 runs to 13 residues. Trimming took off 5 bases at V and 4 bases at J, with 12 bases between the two ends. In germline, CDR1 is MNHEY, CDR2 SMNVEV (reference sequence). The chain's CDR3 is CASSAGSRYEQYF. In DNA form, the CDR3 reads TGTGCCAGCAGTGCCGGGAGCCGGTACGAGCAGTACTTC.

CDR3 in DNA: TGTGCCAGCAGCTCAGGACTGTTTCTTGAGCAGTTCTTC. Translating gives CASSSGLFLEQFF. The V call is TRBV7-9, the J call TRBJ2-1; perhaps TRBD2 as D (5 bases). V lost 4 bases and J 9 bases, leaving 13 bases between the germline ends. Germline V gene sequence: CDR1 SEHNR, CDR2 FQNEAQ (reference sequence). There are 13 residues in the CDR3.

The chain employs TRBV30 and TRBJ1-2; 8 bases map to TRBD1. Trimming cost V 1 base and J 6 bases; bases outside gene matches: 4. Germline V gene lookup returns CDR1 GTSNPN and CDR2 SVGIG (reference sequence). The CDR3 is 13 amino acids. CDR3 nucleotide sequence: TGTGCCTGGAGTGGCCAGGGGGCGGATGGCTACACCTTC. This translates into CAWSGQGADGYTF.

In its sample, this clone was seen once. The chain recombines TRBV11-3 with TRBJ1-4; D is ambiguous. This CDR3 has 16 amino acids. The germline CDR1 and CDR2 sequences are SGHNT and YENEEA. V was trimmed by 5 bases and J by 0 bases, leaving 13 bases between them. CDR3 loop: CASSPPAGATNEKLFF. The CDR3 coding sequence is TGTGCCAGCAGCCCTCCCGCGGGTGCAACTAATGAAAAACTGTTTTTT. Full variable domain (remainder filled in from reference TRBV11-3 and TRBJ1-4): EAGVVQSPRYKIIEKKQPVAFWCNPISGHNTLYWYLQNLGQGPELLIRYENEEAVDDSQLPKDRFSAERLKGVDSTLKIQPAELGDSAVYLCASSPPAGATNEKLFFGSGTQLSVL.

This clone was picked up a small number of times. The gene calls are TRBV19 and TRBJ2-2; 7 bases map to TRBD2. The CDR3 extends over 13 amino acids. Germline trimming cut 5 bases from V and 7 bases from J; bases unmatched to any gene: 4. Germline CDR1 LNHDA, CDR2 SQIVND (reference sequence). For the CDR3, the DNA is TGTGCCAGTAGTTTGAGGGAGGGCGGGGAGCTGTTTTTT. Encoded protein: CASSLREGGELFF.

The rearrangement links TRBV7-2 to TRBJ1-4; no clear D gene. The CDR3 is 12 amino acids. The germline gives CDR1 SGHTA, CDR2 FQGNSA. V was trimmed by 0 bases and J by 8 bases, leaving 4 bases between them. DNA of the CDR3: TGTGCCAGCAGCTTAGCTTCGGAAAAACTGTTTTTT. Its protein product is CASSLASEKLFF.

The CDR3 region has the DNA TGCGCCAGCAGTCCCCGGAATAGCGGGATTGGGTGGGAGACCCAGTACTTC. It encodes CASSPRNSGIGWETQYF. The genes are TRBV4-1 and TRBJ2-5; 8 positions agree with TRBD2. The length of the CDR3 is 17 residues. The germline V gene encodes CDR1 MGHRA and CDR2 YSYEKL. Trimming at V came to 6 bases and at J to 5 bases, leaving 17 bases not matched to a gene.

This clone has just one count. The genes are TRBV19 and TRBJ1-5; no clear D gene. CDR1 and CDR2 from the germline V gene are LNHDA and SQIVND (reference sequence). The CDR3 spans 15 residues. The ends were cut back, 4 bases at V and 2 bases at J, with 12 bases in the middle. The CDR3 protein is CASSKEAAGNQPQHF. In nucleotides, the CDR3 is TGTGCCAGTAGTAAGGAGGCGGCAGGCAATCAGCCCCAGCATTTT.